Listed below are T cell receptor beta chains from one sample, sequenced in a study of cytomegalovirus exposure and HLA in healthy donors. TCRdb's table, derived via immunoSEQ multiplex PCR, lists solely in-frame clones and lacks some. Of over 100,000 clones listed, 69% were seen once; the top ten hold about 5%. What was sequenced was PBMCs. The source of these receptors is a woman aged 65 to 85 in good health and CMV-seropositive. The CDR3 runs from the conserved cysteine through the conserved F or W.

len | v_gene | CDR3aa
13 | TRBV29-1 | CSVERQANTEAFF
13 | TRBV6-6 | CATRGQTNYGYTF
14 | TRBV19 | CASSRVGGQGEAFF
15 | TRBV7-8 | CASSSLGGISTEAFF
12 | TRBV29-1 | CSAGQGVTEAFF
15 | TRBV5-1 | CASSLGDSIPYGYTF
13 | TRBV10-3 | CAITPLGGRGYTF
16 | TRBV2 | CASTKFRQAGNYGYTF
14 | TRBV30 | CAWSKGQGNSPLHF
15 | TRBV7-2 | CASSLVSSGTGELFF
17 | TRBV5-1 | CASSLDISGGAADTQYF
16 | TRBV27 | CASSPMPRQGANGYTF
14 | TRBV10-2 | CASGPISYNSPLHF
13 | TRBV7-9 | CASSPTGYTEAFF
19 | TRBV10-3 | CAISEPGQGGPDGDEKLFF
13 | TRBV7-8 | CASSGGVQETQYF
16 | TRBV7-2 | CASSLGRLAPRETQYF
13 | TRBV2 | CATTETGGNTIYF
12 | TRBV2 | CASRVDSVRSDF
14 | TRBV6-5 | CASSYGRNNSPLHF
12 | TRBV30 | CAWSSFTDTQYF
15 | TRBV4-2 | CASSQRGVSTDTQYF
14 | TRBV6-1 | CASTRGAENTEAFF
15 | TRBV7-2 | CASSSSGGNSSPLHF
17 | TRBV5-6 | CASSLASTGLSSYEQYF
13 | TRBV4-3 | CASSKGLHREQFF
15 | TRBV6-1 | CASSDGQVPREKLFF
17 | TRBV19 | CASTTGDRGNSNQPQHF
14 | TRBV15 | CATSRNRGTDTQYF
11 | TRBV30 | CAWSPPGFQHF
14 | TRBV19 | CASRTETNTGELFF
14 | TRBV2 | CASSVGPVNTEAFF
13 | TRBV29-1 | CSVESRRTGELFF
15 | TRBV19 | CASSLSSAGEYGYTF
18 | TRBV4-3 | CASSQEPVGLFYNSPLHF
14 | TRBV14 | CASSQDGQLYGYTF
13 | TRBV15 | CATSRETGDEQFF
18 | TRBV13 | CASSLAWTSGGNTDTQYF
12 | TRBV11-2 | CASSMGPTEAFF
16 | TRBV5-6 | CASSLTGVTSTDTQYF
17 | TRBV5-1 | CASSLAGERSLQDGYTF
15 | TRBV6-5 | CASSSAGRGNTEAFF
13 | TRBV28 | CASSLGGGGGYTF